This T cell receptor (beta chain) is drawn from a study of response to subunit inactivated influenza vaccine (dated by TCRdb to 2017 to 2018). The study in broad terms: Deep quantitative T cell receptor repertoire profiling was used in the study to track responses to a trivalent subunit inactivated influenza vaccine.

Note on this clonotype: Its antigen is currently not known. No base quality values were provided; no much bigger clone lies one nucleotide off.

Sequences MDHEN (CDR1) and SYDVKM (CDR2) are obtained from the germline V gene. V and J lose 4 bases and 0 bases, and a span of 10 bases separates them. The CDR3 runs 14 residues from the cysteine to the phenylalanine. Solely the CDR3 DNA is kept, with 42 bases framed from the first base. Study-wide findings and limitations: It was suggested by the authors that each seasonal influenza vaccination may recruit only a limited number of new T cells.

The library was generated by RT-PCR. The reads were generated on an Illumina HiSeq 2500. TCRdb ran its own pipeline on the public reads, namely fastp trimming at Q25 and MiXCR clone calling, and kept in-frame beta chains. CDR3 protein duplicates are merged, each entry listing the most common genes and DNA. The sample table lists 500,000 to 600,000 distinct CDR3 sequences, 12% of them with a count of one. The top ten hold roughly a tenth of the sample. The sequence was obtained from a man aged 45 to 65 who received an inactivated influenza vaccine. Donor details come from another sample of the same person, matched by shared clones. The sample in question was PBMCs from blood, obtained on the day of vaccination. The sequence joins TRBV28 to TRBJ2-7; TRBD1 could be the D gene, as 5 bases match. The CDR3 loop reads CASSYRFSSYEQYF. The nucleotide sequence reads as follows: TGTGCCAGCAGTTACAGGTTTAGCTCCTACGAGCAGTACTTC. Reference TRBV28 and TRBJ2-7 proteins supply the regions before and after the CDR3; the full variable domain is: DVKVTQSSRYLVKRTGEKVFLECVQDMDHENMFWYRQDPGLGLRLIYFSYDVKMKEKGDIPEGYSVSREKKERFSLILESASTNQTSMYLCASSYRFSSYEQYFGPGTRLTVT.